The 28 T cell receptor beta chains listed next were all sequenced from one sample in a study of shared clonotypes between healthy human individuals. Measured with immunoSEQ multiplex PCR; TCRdb has only the in-frame clones, and not every one. This sample has hundreds of thousands of clones, with about three quarters found just once. Sequences were obtained from memory CD4+ T cells sorted from blood. Subset specified: CD45RA-negative fraction. The receptors were gathered from a woman aged 25 to 39 in good health.

The chain links TRBV11-2 to TRBJ1-1; D remains ambiguous. Germline V gives CDR1 SGHAT, CDR2 FQNNGV. Trimming removed 1 base at V and 1 base at J, with 4 bases between. The CDR3 length is 13 residues. The CDR3 DNA reads TGTGCCAGCAGCTTAGTCGGGAACACTGAAGCTTTCTTT. It specifies CASSLVGNTEAFF.

The V gene is TRBV28, the J gene TRBJ2-7; D unclear. Per germline, CDR1 MDHEN and CDR2 SYDVKM. Trimming took off 3 bases at V and 3 bases at J, with 12 bases between the two ends. CDR3 size: 14 residues. The CDR3, as DNA: TGTGCCAGCAGTTTTACCGGCGACAACTACGAGCAGTACTTC. Amino acids: CASSFTGDNYEQYF.

This chain joins TRBV5-1 and TRBJ1-1; weak D call: TRBD1 (6 bases). The CDR3 is 14 amino acids. Germline-derived CDR1 and CDR2 are SGHRS and YFSETQ. Trimming took 0 bases from V and 7 from J, leaving 13 bases between them. For the CDR3, the DNA is TGCGCCAGCAGCTTGGGGACAGCGAAGAATGAAGCTTTCTTT. Encoded protein: CASSLGTAKNEAFF.

The chain combines TRBV7-2 with TRBJ1-1; maybe TRBD1 (6 bases). In germline, CDR1 is SGHTA, CDR2 FQGNSA. The V and J ends lost 4 bases and 1 base respectively, with 16 bases between them. This CDR3 has 16 residues. The CDR3 is CASSSDSFPRNTEAFF. The CDR3 DNA follows: TGTGCCAGCAGCTCGGACAGCTTCCCGAGGAACACTGAAGCTTTCTTT.

The rearrangement links TRBV28 to TRBJ2-4; 7 positions agree with TRBD2. This CDR3 comprises 15 residues. Germline loops: CDR1 MDHEN, CDR2 SYDVKM. The V and J ends lost 4 bases and 3 bases, in that order; junction bases with no gene match: 6. The CDR3 sequence: CASSWEGFGKNIQYF. The CDR3, as DNA: TGTGCCAGCAGTTGGGAGGGGTTCGGCAAAAACATTCAGTACTTC.

The V and J genes are TRBV6-6 and TRBJ1-5; 8 bases fit TRBD1. Germline V gene sequence: CDR1 MNHNY, CDR2 SVGAGI (reference sequence). V trimming: 6 bases; J trimming: 5 bases; junction bases outside the gene matches: 3. This CDR3 has 13 residues. This chain's CDR3 is CASSRTGYQPQHF. CDR3 DNA: TGTGCCAGCAGCCGGACAGGGTATCAGCCCCAGCATTTT.

Remarks on this clone: A much larger clone differs from this one at a single base, so this may be a read error. This sequence joins TRBV7-8 and TRBJ1-3, with TRBD1 matching over 10 bases. The CDR3 contains 15 residues. The ends lost 4 bases at V and 4 bases at J; junction bases unmatched: 4. Per the germline V gene, CDR1 is SGHVS and CDR2 is FQNEAQ. For the CDR3, the DNA is TGTGCCAGCAGCTCCGGACAGGGGGACGGAAACACCATATATTTT. Translation: CASSSGQGDGNTIYF.

The chain uses TRBV7-2 and TRBJ2-3; possibly TRBD2 for D (6 bases). The V end was cut by 4 bases, the J end by 6 bases, with 17 bases between. The CDR3 length is 15 residues. From germline, CDR1 is SGHTA and CDR2 FQGNSA. The CDR3 loop is CASSSKAGLGDTQYF. The DNA for the CDR3 is TGTGCCAGCAGCTCAAAGGCGGGGCTGGGGGATACGCAGTATTTT.

With regard to this clone: Within the sample, other DNA sequences also encode this same CDR3. The CDR3 reads CASSRDRTNEKLFF. The CDR3 DNA reads as TGTGCCAGCAGCCGGGACAGGACTAATGAAAAACTGTTTTTT. The chain uses TRBV5-4 and TRBJ1-4, with 8 nucleotides matching TRBD1. Trimming cost V 4 bases and J 2 bases; bases outside gene matches: 1. CDR1 SGHNT and CDR2 YYREEE come from the germline V gene (reference sequence). The CDR3 loop spans 14 amino acids.

The chain uses TRBV27 and TRBJ2-7; 7 bases are a match to TRBD1. CDR3 size: 14 residues. The germline gives CDR1 MNHEY, CDR2 SMNVEV (reference sequence). V trimming: 5 bases; J trimming: 3 bases; junction bases outside the gene matches: 7. CDR3: CASSPLTGIYEQYF. CDR3 coding DNA: TGTGCCAGCAGTCCGCTGACAGGGATCTACGAGCAGTACTTC.

This clone was seen more than once but under ten times. The chain uses TRBV10-3 and TRBJ2-5; D ambiguous. CDR3 size: 12 residues. CDR1 is ENHRY, CDR2 SYGVKD, per germline. Trimming cost V 8 bases and J 5 bases, with 12 bases left between them. CDR3 in amino acids: CAISDLLETQYF. DNA of the CDR3: TGTGCCATCTCCGACCTCCTGGAGACCCAGTACTTC.

The chain couples TRBV2 to TRBJ1-2; no reliable D call. Trimming left V 4 bases short and J 0 bases short, with 9 bases between. This CDR3 region has 14 residues. From germline, CDR1 is SNHLY and CDR2 FYNNEI. In DNA, the CDR3 is TGTGCCAGCAGTGGACCGCCCTCTAACTATGGCTACACCTTC. Protein sequence: CASSGPPSNYGYTF.

The rearrangement uses TRBV28 and TRBJ2-2, with TRBD2 matching 14 bases. Trimming at V came to 2 bases and at J to 7 bases, leaving 15 bases not matched to a gene. The CDR3 runs to 20 residues. Germline V lookup: CDR1 MDHEN, CDR2 SYDVKM. This CDR3 reads CASSLPRGTSGSGVGGELFF. The CDR3 bases are TGTGCCAGCAGTTTACCGAGGGGGACTAGCGGGAGTGGTGTTGGCGGGGAGCTGTTTTTT.

The chain links TRBV5-1 to TRBJ2-3, with D perhaps assigned TRBD1 or TRBD2 (5 bases each). V was clipped by 4 bases and J by 1 base, with 13 bases between them. From germline, CDR1 is SGHRS and CDR2 YFSETQ. This CDR3 has 15 amino acids. CDR3: CASSPGGGGTDTQYF. DNA for the CDR3: TGCGCCAGCAGCCCTGGTGGGGGAGGCACAGATACGCAGTATTTT.

This rearrangement joins TRBV29-1 to TRBJ1-2; TRBD1 is a possible D gene (5 bases). Germline V CDR1 and CDR2: SQVTM, ANQGSEA. This CDR3 is built from 11 residues. Between the trimmed V and J ends, which lost 6 bases and 8 bases, there was a span of 13 bases. CDR3 sequence: CSVLVGVGYTF. The CDR3 DNA is TGCAGCGTCCTCGTGGGGGTGGGCTACACCTTC.

This clone was observed a few times. The chain employs TRBV5-6 and TRBJ2-1, with D possibly TRBD2 on 6 matching bases. This CDR3 region has 15 residues. Trimming shortened V by 1 base and J by 4 bases, and 12 bases separated the two germline ends. Germline CDR1 is SGHDT and CDR2 is YYEEEE. CDR3 sequence (DNA): TGTGCCAGCAGCTTGTTGCGCGGGGCTTACAATGAGCAGTTCTTC. Protein sequence: CASSLLRGAYNEQFF. Full variable domain (remainder filled in from reference TRBV5-6 and TRBJ2-1): DAGVTQSPTHLIKTRGQQVTLRCSPKSGHDTVSWYQQALGQGPQFIFQYYEEEERQRGNFPDRFSGHQFPNYSSELNVNALLLGDSALYLCASSLLRGAYNEQFFGPGTRLTVL.

On this clone itself: This CDR3 is also generated by other DNA sequences in the sample. The V and J genes are TRBV19 and TRBJ1-5; TRBD1 aligns across 9 bases. The ends lost 3 bases at V and 7 bases at J; junction bases unmatched: 4. The germline gives CDR1 LNHDA, CDR2 SQIVND (reference sequence). The CDR3 contains 14 residues. CDR3 nucleotides: TGTGCCAGTAGTATCGGGACAGGGAACCAGCCCCAGCATTTT. It translates to CASSIGTGNQPQHF.

The rearrangement joins TRBV6-5 to TRBJ2-7; 8 positions agree with TRBD2. V shed 6 bases and J 6 bases; nucleotides not matched to a gene: 10. The CDR3 sequence is 14 residues long. From germline, CDR1 is MNHEY and CDR2 SVGAGI. The CDR3 coding sequence is TGTGCCAGCAGACAGTCCGGGACTAGAGGCGAGCAGTACTTC. Its translation: CASRQSGTRGEQYF.

This chain connects TRBV9 to TRBJ1-4; 7 nucleotides line up with TRBD1. Per germline, CDR1 SGDLS and CDR2 YYNGEE. This CDR3 is 15 amino acids long. With V trimmed by 4 bases and J by 3 bases, 6 bases remained unmatched. CDR3 bases: TGTGCCAGCAGCTTAGACGGGACAGCTAATGAAAAACTGTTTTTT. Protein sequence: CASSLDGTANEKLFF. The whole variable domain, filled in from reference TRBV9 and TRBJ1-4, reads DSGVTQTPKHLITATGQRVTLRCSPRSGDLSVYWYQQSLDQGLQFLIQYYNGEERAKGNILERFSAQQFPDLHSELNLSSLELGDSALYFCASSLDGTANEKLFFGSGTQLSVL.

The sample holds one count of this clone. This sequence joins TRBV25-1 and TRBJ2-2, with D uncertain. The V end was cut by 5 bases, the J end by 3 bases, with 10 bases between. The CDR3 has 14 amino acids. The germline V gene has CDR1 MGHDK and CDR2 SYGVNS. CDR3 sequence: CASSQQSDTGELFF. DNA for the CDR3: TGTGCCAGCAGTCAGCAAAGCGACACCGGGGAGCTGTTTTTT.

This rearrangement joins TRBV7-2 to TRBJ2-2, with unresolved D. Looked up from germline, CDR1 is SGHTA and CDR2 is FQGNSA. V was trimmed by 5 bases and J by 1 base, leaving 8 bases between them. The CDR3 is made up of 14 amino acids. CDR3 nucleotide sequence: TGTGCCAGCAGCAGAGGACGGAACACCGGGGAGCTGTTTTTT. Translating it yields CASSRGRNTGELFF. The full variable domain, completed using reference TRBV7-2 and TRBJ2-2, is GAGVSQSPSNKVTEKGKDVELRCDPISGHTALYWYRQSLGQGLEFLIYFQGNSAPDKSGLPSDRFSAERTGGSVSTLTIQRTQQEDSAVYLCASSRGRNTGELFFGEGSRLTVL.

V usage is TRBV5-1 and J usage is TRBJ2-2; D not resolved. The CDR3 consists of 14 residues. Germline V gene sequence: CDR1 SGHRS, CDR2 YFSETQ. The V gene lost 5 bases and the J gene lost 4 bases, with 12 bases spanning the gap. As DNA, the CDR3 is TGCGCCAGCAGTCCTGTGGTGGGCACCGGGGAGCTGTTTTTT. Translation: CASSPVVGTGELFF.

The table lists this clone with many counts. The rearrangement uses TRBV5-1 and TRBJ1-2; D remains unclear. Trimming took 1 base from V and 2 from J, leaving 12 bases between them. The CDR3 runs 15 residues. Germline assignment: CDR1 SGHRS and CDR2 YFSETQ. CDR3 loop: CASSLRTYDNYGYTF. Written as DNA, the CDR3 is TGCGCCAGCAGCTTGCGGACTTACGACAACTATGGCTACACCTTC.

The chain recombines TRBV15 with TRBJ2-7; no reliable D call. V dropped 1 base and J dropped 2 bases, with 9 bases sitting between them. The CDR3 extends over 14 amino acids. Germline V CDR1 and CDR2: LNHNV, YYDKDF (reference sequence). The CDR3 sequence: CATSRGDSPYEQYF. The DNA for the CDR3 is TGTGCCACCAGCAGAGGAGATTCCCCCTACGAGCAGTACTTC.

The chain couples TRBV11-1 to TRBJ1-1, with D perhaps TRBD1 (5 bases). Trimming pared 4 bases from V and 9 bases from J, leaving 18 bases between. This CDR3 has 14 amino acids. The germline V gene has CDR1 SGHAT and CDR2 FQDESV (reference sequence). CDR3 sequence reads: CASSSGTTRVKAFF. Here the CDR3 DNA reads TGTGCCAGCAGCTCCGGGACTACCAGAGTAAAAGCTTTCTTT.

This clone was observed once. This chain uses TRBV19 with TRBJ2-3; no reliable D call. Germline loops: CDR1 LNHDA, CDR2 SQIVND (reference sequence). The V end was cut by 4 bases, the J end by 4 bases, with 15 bases between. CDR3 length: 15 amino acids. This chain's CDR3 is CASSTDWLGPDTQYF. Here the CDR3 DNA reads TGTGCCAGTAGTACCGACTGGTTAGGTCCAGATACGCAGTATTTT. Filled out from reference TRBV19 and TRBJ2-3, the complete variable domain reads DGGITQSPKYLFRKEGQNVTLSCEQNLNHDAMYWYRQDPGQGLRLIYYSQIVNDFQKGDIAEGYSVSREKKESFPLTVTSAQKNPTAFYLCASSTDWLGPDTQYFGPGTRLTVL.

This chain uses TRBV25-1 with TRBJ2-1; D is perhaps TRBD1 (5 bases). Trimming removed 4 bases at V and 0 bases at J, with 13 bases between. This CDR3 contains 16 residues. Germline V gene lookup returns CDR1 MGHDK and CDR2 SYGVNS. This CDR3 is CASSGSGHGSYNEQFF. The CDR3 DNA reads TGTGCCAGCAGTGGCTCCGGACATGGCTCCTACAATGAGCAGTTCTTC.

Worth noting for this clone: In the same sample, other DNA sequences code for this CDR3. The chain's CDR3 is CASSVGSSGANVLTF. The CDR3 coding sequence is TGTGCCAGCAGCGTAGGTAGCTCTGGGGCCAACGTCCTGACTTTC. The rearrangement uses TRBV9 and TRBJ2-6; no firm D call. The V gene lost 0 bases and the J gene lost 0 bases, with 4 bases spanning the gap. Germline CDR1 and CDR2: SGDLS and YYNGEE. CDR3 length: 15 residues.